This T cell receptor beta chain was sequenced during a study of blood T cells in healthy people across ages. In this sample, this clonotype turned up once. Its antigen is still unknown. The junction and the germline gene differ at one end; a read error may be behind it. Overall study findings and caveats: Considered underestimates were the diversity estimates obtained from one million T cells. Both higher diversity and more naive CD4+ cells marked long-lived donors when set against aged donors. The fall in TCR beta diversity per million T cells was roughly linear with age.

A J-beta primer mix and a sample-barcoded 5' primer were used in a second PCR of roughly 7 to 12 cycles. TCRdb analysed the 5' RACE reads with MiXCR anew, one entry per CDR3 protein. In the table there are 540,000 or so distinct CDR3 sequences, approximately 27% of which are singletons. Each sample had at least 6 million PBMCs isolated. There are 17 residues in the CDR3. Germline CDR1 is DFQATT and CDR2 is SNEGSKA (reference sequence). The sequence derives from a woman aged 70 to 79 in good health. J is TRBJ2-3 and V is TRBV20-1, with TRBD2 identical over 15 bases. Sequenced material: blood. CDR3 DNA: TGCAGTGCTCCCGGGACTAGCGGGGGGCGCGGGTCAGATACGCACTATTTT. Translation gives CSAPGTSGGRGSDTHYF.